This T cell receptor (beta chain) stems from a study of T cells after yellow fever vaccination (dated by TCRdb to about 2019). The study in broad terms: The SMART-Seq v4 Ultra Low Input RNA kit was used to prepare libraries from fractions with low cell numbers. To follow T-cell clones before and after primary and booster YFV17D yellow fever vaccination, bulk TCR alpha and beta repertoires were sequenced over time. Two healthy male donors, one aged 18 to 30 and one aged 30 to 40 years, were included in the cohort. Bulk PBMC replicates and cell subsets were isolated from blood drawn at multiple timepoints before and after both primary and secondary immunization.

From a lookup of the germline V gene, CDR1 and CDR2 are SGHRS and YFSETQ. V is cut by 4 bases and J by 6 bases, and the space between the germline ends is 19 bases. Taken from cysteine to phenylalanine, the CDR3 has 15 residues. The kept DNA is CDR3 alone, 45 bases in frame from the first base. This clonotype was seen many times. This receptor's antigen is unknown. No much larger clone is present one base from it, and per-base qualities are unavailable. The intended sense of this specimen's treatment or condition label: live attenuated yellow fever vaccine strain. PBMCs were isolated from peripheral blood using a standard Ficoll-Paque protocol. Dynabeads CD4 and CD8 positive selection kits were used to isolate CD4 and CD8 T-cell fractions. TriZol was used to extract RNA from bulk PBMCs, from CD4 and CD8 fractions, and from dextramer-positive and dextramer-negative fractions. Broad study findings and their caveats: The secondary T-cell response was found to be weaker but faster than the primary response, with a peak reached on day 5 rather than on day 15. After the booster, most clones that had expanded after primary vaccination were detected again (roughly 95% of CD4 and more than 85% of CD8), suggesting broad maintenance of memory. A small share of clonotypes occurred in both CD4 and CD8 compartments, likely arising from convergent recombination. Because abundant contaminating clonotypes from the bulk population could be contained in FACS-sorted repertoires, computational filtering was required. Only a couple of donors were included in the study, so the extent to which the findings can be generalized is limited.

TCR cDNA was synthesized by 5'RACE template switching, through which a universal primer site and unique molecular identifiers were introduced. Priming of cDNA synthesis was performed from both the TCR alpha and TCR beta constant segments. Two PCR steps were used to amplify libraries, with sample barcodes and sequencing adapters being added in the second step. Sequencing of libraries was performed on Illumina HiSeq 2500 (2x100 bp) or NovaSeq (2x150 bp). The authors processed their data as follows. Demultiplexing of reads and collapsing into UMI consensus sequences were performed with MIGEC, and V(D)J alignment was carried out with MiXCR. Vaccine-responding clonotypes were identified with edgeR using replicate PBMC samples, with FDR below 0.01 and a log2 fold change above 5 up to day 15 being required. Each bulk clonotype received a CD4 or CD8 identity based on whether the sequenced CD4 or CD8 repertoire contained that clonotype at higher abundance. TCRdb itself trimmed the public reads at Q25 with fastp, ran MiXCR and retained productive beta chains. Merged by CDR3 protein, the rows form single entries marked with the most common genes and DNA. TCRdb's processing, not the authors', yielded these V and J calls. This sample is represented by over 110,000 distinct CDR3 sequences; approximately 7.7% of them were singletons. Roughly 0.73% of the sample is held by the ten biggest clonotypes.

Recombination connected TRBV5-1 to TRBJ2-5; matching of 5 bases hints at TRBD1 as the D gene. The sequenced sample was CD4+ T cells sorted from PBMCs, obtained 5 days after the yellow fever booster vaccination. The clonotype comes from a man in his thirties or forties who received the YFV17D yellow fever vaccine. The sequence in DNA is TGCGCCAGCAGCCCCCAGGGCGGAGCCAAGAAGACCCAGTACTTC. This is translated as CASSPQGGAKKTQYF.